This note documents a single T cell receptor (beta chain) sequence. These data belong to a study of blood T cell repertoires in COVID-19. Study as a whole: In each case, the material was cDNA or gDNA derived from T cells, B-cell-depleted T cells, or PBMCs.

The junction had 9 bases not matched to a gene; V was cut back by 6 bases and J by 7 bases. The CDR3 covers 14 residues. Germline-derived CDR1 and CDR2 are SNHLY and FYNNEI. TCRdb's table, derived via immunoSEQ multiplex PCR, lists solely in-frame clones and lacks some. The sample shows about 380,000 clones, around 92% of them seen only once. The sequenced sample consisted of peripheral blood. The receptor comes from a man aged 40-49 years with acute or convalescent COVID-19. This chain joins TRBV2 and TRBJ1-3, with 7 bases matching TRBD1. CDR3 nucleotide sequence: TGTGCCAGCAGGGAACAGGGGTCAACGAACACCATATATTTT. It codes for CASREQGSTNTIYF.